The 6 T cell receptor beta chains in this list originate from one sample, sequenced in a study of blood T cell repertoires in COVID-19. Generated by immunoSEQ multiplex PCR, the TCRdb table keeps only in-frame clones and is missing some. The sample yields around 51,000 clones, about nine tenths seen once. Sequencing was carried out using peripheral blood. The receptors derive from a man aged 65 to 85 with acute or convalescent COVID-19.

The chain links TRBV9 to TRBJ1-3; no reliable D call. From germline, CDR1 is SGDLS and CDR2 YYNGEE. Trimming removed 4 bases at V and 1 base at J, with 18 bases between. The CDR3 is 17 amino acids. The CDR3 region has the DNA TGTGCCAGCAGCCCTGCGAGGATTCGTAGTTCTGGAAACACCATATATTTT. This sequence encodes CASSPARIRSSGNTIYF.

The chain is built from TRBV5-5 and TRBJ1-1; D gene uncertain. Germline V gives CDR1 SGHKS, CDR2 YYEKEE (reference sequence). CDR3 length: 13 residues. V was clipped by 4 bases and J by 3 bases, with 10 bases between them. The CDR3 protein is CASSLSGHTEAFF. The CDR3 nucleotides are TGTGCCAGCAGCCTCTCGGGTCACACTGAAGCTTTCTTT. Full variable domain (remainder filled in from reference TRBV5-5 and TRBJ1-1): DAGVTQSPTHLIKTRGQQVTLRCSPISGHKSVSWYQQVLGQGPQFIFQYYEKEERGRGNFPDRFSARQFPNYSSELNVNALLLGDSALYLCASSLSGHTEAFFGQGTRLTVV.

The chain has TRBV19 and TRBJ2-4; D might be TRBD2 (6 bases). V lost 8 bases and J lost 2, with 13 bases in between. Germline CDR1 LNHDA, CDR2 SQIVND (reference sequence). This CDR3 spans 14 amino acids. CDR3 loop: CASQPAGSKNIQYF. CDR3 coding DNA: TGTGCCAGTCAGCCGGCGGGGTCCAAAAACATTCAGTACTTC. The whole variable domain, filled in from reference TRBV19 and TRBJ2-4, reads DGGITQSPKYLFRKEGQNVTLSCEQNLNHDAMYWYRQDPGQGLRLIYYSQIVNDFQKGDIAEGYSVSREKKESFPLTVTSAQKNPTAFYLCASQPAGSKNIQYFGAGTRLSVL.

The rearrangement uses TRBV18 and TRBJ2-1, with 8 bases lining up with TRBD2. The CDR3 is 14 amino acids. The V and J ends lost 1 base and 5 bases, in that order; junction bases with no gene match: 1. The germline V gene encodes CDR1 KGHSH and CDR2 LQKENI. The CDR3 coding sequence is TGTGCCAGCTCACCACACGGGGGGGACAATGAGCAGTTCTTC. Translation gives CASSPHGGDNEQFF.

The CDR3 sequence: CASSHLQGLGGYTF. Here the CDR3 DNA reads TGTGCCAGCAGCCACCTACAGGGTCTCGGTGGCTACACCTTC. This chain uses TRBV6-2 or TRBV6-3 with TRBJ1-2, with a possible D match to TRBD1 (6 bases). The CDR3 has 14 amino acids. Trimming removed 6 bases at V and 7 bases at J, with 18 bases between. The germline CDR1 and CDR2 sequences are MNHEY and SVGEGT.

V and J are TRBV7-8 and TRBJ2-7; TRBD1 matches at 12 bases. V lost 5 bases, J lost 7 bases, and 9 bases stayed unmatched. CDR1 and CDR2 from the germline V gene are SGHVS and FQNEAQ. The CDR3 is 15 residues long. Written as DNA, the CDR3 is TGTGCCAGCAGCCCCCGGGACAGGGGGCCCGGAGAGCAGTACTTC. Translating it yields CASSPRDRGPGEQYF.